A single sample is the source of the 15 T cell receptor beta chains below, sequenced in a study of OX40 agonist ivuxolimab in advanced cancers. TCRdb's copy holds only in-frame clones and misses some; the assay was immunoSEQ multiplex PCR. The table records around 86,000 clones, around 93% of them present only once. This material consisted of CD4+ or CD8+ T cells sorted from blood, taken in a trial of the OX40 agonist ivuxolimab. All receptors derive from an adult with an advanced solid tumor such as melanoma, head and neck, liver or kidney cancer.

The V gene is TRBV11-2, the J gene TRBJ2-7; D unclear. V was trimmed by 3 bases and J by 3 bases, leaving 9 bases between them. This CDR3 comprises 13 residues. CDR1 is SGHAT and CDR2 is FQNNGV in the germline V gene. The CDR3 DNA reads TGTGCCAGCAGCTTGCGGCTTAGCTACGAGCAGTACTTC. Its protein product is CASSLRLSYEQYF.

The DNA for the CDR3 is TGCGCCAGCAGCCAAGACGAGGGACTCTACTATGGCTACACCTTC. The encoded protein is CASSQDEGLYYGYTF. The chain recombines TRBV4-1 with TRBJ1-2; the D gene is possibly TRBD1 (5 bases). V was cut by 0 bases and J by 3 bases, with 11 bases left in between. Germline V lookup: CDR1 MGHRA, CDR2 YSYEKL. The CDR3 contains 15 residues.

This clone was seen only once. J is TRBJ1-6 and V is TRBV12-5; D not resolved. Germline CDR1 and CDR2: LGHNT and FRNRAP. This CDR3 comprises 15 residues. V was pared by 5 bases and J by 9 bases, with 17 bases between. CDR3 coding DNA: TGTGCTAGTGGTCTCCATTGGAATCGGAGTTCACCCCTCCACTTT. Protein: CASGLHWNRSSPLHF.

This clone was seen more than once but under ten times. The V gene is TRBV6-6, the J gene TRBJ1-2; tentatively, D is TRBD1 (6 bases). The CDR3 loop spans 12 amino acids. Looked up from germline, CDR1 is MNHNY and CDR2 is SVGAGI (reference sequence). Trimming stripped 6 bases from V and 8 bases from J, with 13 bases between. In DNA, the CDR3 is TGTGCCAGCAGGCGAACAGGGTCAGGCTACACCTTC. This sequence encodes CASRRTGSGYTF.

This clone was seen once. The chain recombines TRBV19 with TRBJ1-1; D not certain. The V and J ends lost 1 base and 0 bases respectively, with 6 bases between them. The CDR3 has 14 residues. Per germline, CDR1 LNHDA and CDR2 SQIVND (reference sequence). CDR3 region: CASSIGTVNTEAFF. CDR3 in DNA: TGTGCCAGTAGTATAGGGACGGTGAACACTGAAGCTTTCTTT.

CDR3 amino acids: CASSVTNNYGYTF. The CDR3 DNA reads TGTGCCAGCAGCGTAACAAATAACTATGGCTACACCTTC. This sequence joins TRBV9 and TRBJ1-2; D remains ambiguous. The CDR3 covers 13 residues. Looked up from germline, CDR1 is SGDLS and CDR2 is YYNGEE. V dropped 1 base and J dropped 1 base, with 5 bases sitting between them.

This clone is a singleton in its sample. The chain employs TRBV7-9 and TRBJ2-7; the match to TRBD2 covers 7 bases. The germline V gene encodes CDR1 SEHNR and CDR2 FQNEAQ (reference sequence). The V gene end was trimmed by 5 bases and the J gene end by 0 bases; junction bases not matched to a gene: 10. The CDR3 consists of 16 residues. This CDR3 reads CASSPRAGGSSYEQYF. CDR3 coding DNA: TGTGCCAGCAGCCCCCGGGCGGGCGGGAGCTCCTACGAGCAGTACTTC.

V gene TRBV18 combines with J gene TRBJ2-6, with D perhaps matching TRBD1 or TRBD2 (5 bases each). Germline CDR1 is KGHSH and CDR2 is LQKENI. The CDR3 is 18 residues long. The germline V and J ends were trimmed by 6 bases and 0 bases, with 18 bases remaining between them. CDR3 coding DNA: TGTGCCAGCTCCCCATGGGTGGGGGAAAGCTCTGGGGCCAACGTCCTGACTTTC. Protein: CASSPWVGESSGANVLTF.

The gene calls are TRBV7-9 and TRBJ2-1; TRBD2 agrees at 11 bases. CDR1 SEHNR and CDR2 FQNEAQ come from the germline V gene (reference sequence). The length of the CDR3 is 16 residues. V shed 5 bases, J shed 3 bases, and the junction held 6 bases outside the gene matches. CDR3: CASSPGTSGYYNEQFF. The CDR3 DNA sequence: TGTGCCAGCAGCCCCGGGACTAGCGGATACTACAATGAGCAGTTCTTC.

The chain links TRBV5-6 to TRBJ1-2, with 8 bases that match TRBD1. V lost 2 bases to trimming and J lost 5 bases; unmatched junction nucleotides: 8. From germline, CDR1 is SGHDT and CDR2 YYEEEE. The CDR3 loop spans 15 amino acids. The CDR3, as DNA: TGTGCCAGCAGCTTTCGGACAGGGCCCCGGTATGGCTACACCTTC. Translating gives CASSFRTGPRYGYTF.

The chain couples TRBV28 to TRBJ2-3; 15 positions agree with TRBD2. The CDR3 contains 16 residues. Germline CDR1 MDHEN, CDR2 SYDVKM. V trimming: 6 bases; J trimming: 4 bases; junction bases outside the gene matches: 5. The CDR3 DNA is TGTGCCAGCAGGCGACGGACTAGCGGGAGGGCAGATACGCAGTATTTT. Translation gives CASRRRTSGRADTQYF.

V gene TRBV4-3 combines with J gene TRBJ2-5, with D maybe TRBD2 (5 bases). Germline assignment: CDR1 LGHNA and CDR2 YSLEER. The CDR3 runs to 15 residues. Trimming left V 0 bases short and J 2 bases short, with 10 bases between. CDR3: CASSQDGGSQETQYF. CDR3 bases: TGCGCCAGCAGCCAAGACGGAGGCTCTCAAGAGACCCAGTACTTC.

J is TRBJ1-1 and V is TRBV27, with D perhaps TRBD1 (5 bases). This CDR3 is built from 13 residues. Germline V CDR1 and CDR2: MNHEY, SMNVEV (reference sequence). Trimming took 7 bases from V and 8 from J, leaving 17 bases between them. The CDR3 reads CASIPGPGGEAFF. CDR3 bases: TGTGCCAGCATCCCGGGACCTGGAGGGGAAGCTTTCTTT.

V gene TRBV5-5 combines with J gene TRBJ2-3; no reliable D call. V was trimmed by 4 bases and J by 6 bases, leaving 15 bases between them. This CDR3 has 14 residues. The germline CDR1 and CDR2 sequences are SGHKS and YYEKEE (reference sequence). CDR3 bases: TGTGCCAGCAGCCTATCCGGGTCTGGGGATACGCAGTATTTT. Translating gives CASSLSGSGDTQYF.

The V call is TRBV9, the J call TRBJ2-7; D unresolved. Deletions cut 0 bases from V and 0 bases from J, with 7 bases between. The germline gives CDR1 SGDLS, CDR2 YYNGEE. The CDR3 spans 14 residues. The CDR3 loop reads CASSVATDSYEQYF. CDR3 nucleotides: TGTGCCAGCAGCGTAGCTACCGACTCCTACGAGCAGTACTTC.